Listed here are 5 T cell receptor beta chains from one sample, sequenced in a study of cytomegalovirus exposure and HLA in healthy donors (dated by TCRdb to about 2017). The library was obtained by the immunoSEQ multiplex PCR assay. Entries here come from immuneACCESS through TCRdb and include only in-frame sequences with V and J called. Some clones fail to appear in such tables; in the studies checked, an unresolved V gene covers under half of the shortfall, and the cause of the remainder is unknown. The sample table contains tens of thousands of clones; only one count was recorded for around 96% of them. Approximately 1.5% of the sample comes from the top ten. Sequenced input: PBMCs. These receptors were obtained from a man between 18 and 29 years old in good health and CMV-seropositive.

The DNA for the CDR3 is TGCGCCAGCAGCACGACAGGGGACGGGAGGGAGCAGTTCTTC. It translates to CASSTTGDGREQFF. V usage is TRBV5-1 and J usage is TRBJ2-1; D may be TRBD1 (8 bases). Per germline, CDR1 SGHRS and CDR2 YFSETQ. Trimming took off 4 bases at V and 10 bases at J, with 18 bases between the two ends. This CDR3 region has 14 residues.

The table lists this clone with a count of one. The CDR3 here is CASLGTDRRTGELFF. Here the CDR3 DNA reads TGTGCCAGTCTGGGGACGGACAGACGCACCGGGGAGCTGTTTTTT. The rearrangement links TRBV6-1 to TRBJ2-2, with D possibly being TRBD1 (6 bases). This CDR3 has 15 amino acids. Trimming cost V 9 bases and J 4 bases, with 18 bases left between them. Germline-derived CDR1 and CDR2 are MNHNS and SASEGT.

The J gene is TRBJ1-3, the V gene TRBV14; no reliable D call. CDR1 and CDR2 from the germline V gene are SGHDN and FVKESK. The CDR3 is 13 residues long. With 4 bases removed from V and 2 bases from J, the gap between germline ends came to 6 bases. CDR3: CASSPLAGNTIYF. CDR3 DNA: TGTGCCAGCAGCCCCCTTGCTGGAAACACCATATATTTT.

J is TRBJ1-2 and V is TRBV27; TRBD1 might be the D (5 bases). CDR1 and CDR2 from the germline V gene are MNHEY and SMNVEV (reference sequence). The CDR3 covers 13 residues. V gave up 7 bases and J gave up 0 bases, with 9 bases separating them. The CDR3 loop reads CASTDSANYGYTF. The CDR3 DNA reads as TGTGCCAGCACCGACAGCGCTAACTATGGCTACACCTTC.

The chain has TRBV5-1 and TRBJ1-1; weak D call: TRBD1 (5 bases). This CDR3 comprises 14 residues. Between the trimmed V and J ends, which lost 0 bases and 1 base, there was a span of 7 bases. The germline V gene encodes CDR1 SGHRS and CDR2 YFSETQ. The CDR3 DNA follows: TGCGCCAGCAGCTTGGTAGGGGAGAACACTGAAGCTTTCTTT. As protein: CASSLVGENTEAFF.